Listed here are 13 T cell receptor beta chains from one sample, sequenced in a study of Ad26.COV2.S vaccination and SARS-CoV-2 variants. Treatment here: around 19 received Ad26.COV2.S at low or high dose, single or two shots; roughly 5 received placebo; per-sample allocation not given. Specimens were obtained on day 63 following the first vaccine or placebo injection. Clones were read by immunoSEQ multiplex PCR, and TCRdb kept only the in-frame ones, dropping some. The sample lists about 680,000 clones; roughly 90% were seen once. The sequencing here drew on peripheral blood, taken in a trial of Ad26.COV2.S vaccine versus placebo. Every receptor here comes from a person between 18 and 60 years old who received the Ad26.COV2.S COVID-19 vaccine or a placebo.

The chain carries TRBV2 and TRBJ1-1; TRBD1 is a possible D gene (5 bases). V lost 6 bases and J 6 bases, leaving 11 bases between the germline ends. Germline V gives CDR1 SNHLY, CDR2 FYNNEI. This CDR3 contains 12 residues. The DNA for the CDR3 is TGTGCCAGCAGGCTCGGAGGGGCTGAAGCTTTCTTT. As protein: CASRLGGAEAFF.

The rearrangement joins TRBV24-1 to TRBJ2-7; 7 bases align to TRBD1. The CDR3 sequence is 14 residues long. CDR1 is KGHDR, CDR2 SFDVKD, per germline. The ends lost 2 bases at V and 5 bases at J; junction bases unmatched: 5. The CDR3 nucleotides are TGTGCCACCAGTGATTGGGGGACAGCTCACGAGCAGTACTTC. Translated, it gives CATSDWGTAHEQYF.

This clone was observed a few times. The chain employs TRBV10-3 and TRBJ2-5; maybe TRBD2 (6 bases). This CDR3 comprises 14 residues. Trimming stripped 2 bases from V and 1 base from J, with 8 bases between. Per germline, CDR1 ENHRY and CDR2 SYGVKD. CDR3 loop: CAISERGTQETQYF. The DNA of the CDR3 is TGTGCCATCAGTGAGCGGGGGACCCAAGAGACCCAGTACTTC.

The J gene is TRBJ2-7, the V gene TRBV6-2 or TRBV6-3, with no clear D. V was pared by 2 bases and J by 5 bases, with 16 bases between. The CDR3 covers 15 residues. Germline V gene sequence: CDR1 MNHEY, CDR2 SVGEGT. CDR3 protein: CASSYPRFEANEQYF. As DNA, the CDR3 is TGTGCCAGCAGTTACCCCCGTTTCGAAGCTAACGAGCAGTACTTC.

This chain joins TRBV19 and TRBJ1-5; D remains unclear. The V gene lost 5 bases and the J gene lost 6 bases, with 11 bases spanning the gap. CDR3 length equals 13 residues. Germline V gene data show CDR1 as LNHDA and CDR2 as SQIVND (reference sequence). The CDR3: CASSLALLQPQHF. The DNA of the CDR3 is TGTGCCAGTAGTCTCGCCTTACTTCAGCCCCAGCATTTT.

V and J are TRBV3-1 (or the pseudogene TRBV3-2) and TRBJ2-7; no definite D call. V lost 5 bases and J 3 bases, leaving 14 bases between the germline ends. Germline assignment: CDR1 LGHDT and CDR2 YNNKEL (reference sequence). This CDR3 has 14 amino acids. CDR3 nucleotides: TGTGCCAGCAGCTCCGCCTCTCGTGACTACGAGCAGTACTTC. Encoded protein: CASSSASRDYEQYF.

The chain combines TRBV5-1 with TRBJ2-5; no definite D call. V was pared by 1 base and J by 5 bases, with 15 bases between. The CDR3 loop spans 15 amino acids. CDR1 SGHRS and CDR2 YFSETQ come from the germline V gene. CDR3 sequence reads: CASSLLVHSWETQYF. For the CDR3, the DNA is TGCGCCAGCAGCTTGTTGGTCCACAGCTGGGAGACCCAGTACTTC.

As DNA, the CDR3 is TGTGCCATCAGTGCATCCGGGGACCTACTGTGGAATGAGCAGTTCTTC. It specifies CAISASGDLLWNEQFF. This chain connects TRBV10-3 to TRBJ2-1; D tentatively fits TRBD1 or TRBD2 (5 bases each). Germline V gene sequence: CDR1 ENHRY, CDR2 SYGVKD. The length of the CDR3 is 16 residues. Trimming took off 4 bases at V and 7 bases at J, with 20 bases between the two ends.

The chain is built from TRBV10-1 and TRBJ2-3; D could derive from TRBD1 or TRBD2 (5 bases each). The CDR3 consists of 16 residues. Trimming cost V 2 bases and J 0 bases, with 12 bases left between them. Germline assignment: CDR1 WNHNN and CDR2 SYGVQD (reference sequence). In nucleotides, the CDR3 is TGCGCCAGCAGTGAGGCAGGGACCCCGAGCACAGATACGCAGTATTTT. Translating it yields CASSEAGTPSTDTQYF.

V gene TRBV19 combines with J gene TRBJ2-7; D possibly corresponds to TRBD2 (6 bases). V gave up 5 bases and J gave up 3 bases, with 14 bases separating them. Germline values: CDR1 LNHDA, CDR2 SQIVND (reference sequence). There are 14 residues in the CDR3. This CDR3 is CASSPRDFFYEQYF. For the CDR3, the DNA is TGTGCCAGTAGTCCCCGGGACTTTTTCTACGAGCAGTACTTC. The full variable domain, with the rest looked up from reference TRBV19 and TRBJ2-7, is DGGITQSPKYLFRKEGQNVTLSCEQNLNHDAMYWYRQDPGQGLRLIYYSQIVNDFQKGDIAEGYSVSREKKESFPLTVTSAQKNPTAFYLCASSPRDFFYEQYFGPGTRLTVT.

The V call is TRBV10-3, the J call TRBJ2-2; TRBD1 is a possible D gene (6 bases). Germline lookup yields CDR1 ENHRY and CDR2 SYGVKD. The V and J ends lost 0 bases and 4 bases respectively, with 9 bases between them. The CDR3 is 15 amino acids. CDR3 in DNA: TGTGCCATCAGTGAGTCCAGGGGCATCACCGGGGAGCTGTTTTTT. Protein sequence: CAISESRGITGELFF.

The chain has TRBV7-9 and TRBJ1-5; D not resolved. The CDR3 contains 14 residues. Germline V gene data show CDR1 as SEHNR and CDR2 as FQNEAQ (reference sequence). V was pared by 2 bases and J by 5 bases, with 10 bases between. The CDR3 nucleotides read TGTGCCAGCAGCTTAACTTGGGTGGATCAGCCCCAGCATTTT. It translates to CASSLTWVDQPQHF.

This chain links TRBV6-6 with TRBJ1-2, with 10 positions matching TRBD1. Germline V gene sequence: CDR1 MNHNY, CDR2 SVGAGI (reference sequence). With 4 bases clipped from V and 6 bases from J, the junction kept 8 bases outside the gene matches. The CDR3 consists of 15 residues. The CDR3 DNA reads as TGTGCCAGCAGTTTTACGGGACAGGGGAAAGATGGCTACACCTTC. Translated: CASSFTGQGKDGYTF.